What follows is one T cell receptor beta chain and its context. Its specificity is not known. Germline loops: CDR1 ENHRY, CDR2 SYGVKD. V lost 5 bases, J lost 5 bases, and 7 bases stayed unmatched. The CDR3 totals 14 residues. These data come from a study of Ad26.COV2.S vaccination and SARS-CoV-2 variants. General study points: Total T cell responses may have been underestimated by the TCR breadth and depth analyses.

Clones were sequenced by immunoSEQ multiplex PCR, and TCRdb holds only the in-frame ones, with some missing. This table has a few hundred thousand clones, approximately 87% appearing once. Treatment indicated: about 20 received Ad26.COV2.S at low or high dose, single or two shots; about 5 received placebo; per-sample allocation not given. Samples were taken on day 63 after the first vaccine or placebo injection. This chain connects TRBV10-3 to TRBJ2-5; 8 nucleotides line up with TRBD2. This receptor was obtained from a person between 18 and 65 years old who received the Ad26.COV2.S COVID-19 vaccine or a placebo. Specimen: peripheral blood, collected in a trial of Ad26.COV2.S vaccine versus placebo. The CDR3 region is CAISSGSGGETQYF. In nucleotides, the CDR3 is TGTGCCATCAGTAGCGGGAGTGGCGGGGAGACCCAGTACTTC.